A single sample gave rise to the 19 T cell receptor beta chains below, sequenced in a study of T cell responses to AZD1222 COVID-19 vaccine. Profiling relied on immunoSEQ multiplex PCR, and the TCRdb table lists in-frame clones only, not all of them. Here the sample spans around 100,000 clones, roughly 90% being singletons. This material consisted of peripheral blood, taken on day 0 of AZD1222 vaccination. The source of these receptors is an adult in good health.

In this sample, this clone turned up once. This chain links TRBV27 with TRBJ1-6; 7 nucleotides agree with TRBD1. CDR1 is MNHEY, CDR2 SMNVEV, per germline (reference sequence). The V and J ends lost 8 bases and 10 bases, in that order; junction bases with no gene match: 5. The CDR3 runs 12 residues. This CDR3 reads CASARGESPLHF. Here the CDR3 DNA reads TGTGCCAGCGCCAGGGGGGAATCACCCCTCCACTTT.

The chain combines TRBV7-8 with TRBJ2-3, with D perhaps matching TRBD1 (6 bases). V was pared by 2 bases and J by 4 bases, with 10 bases between. The V gene's germline CDR1 is SGHVS and CDR2 FQNEAQ. The CDR3 runs 14 residues. The CDR3 loop reads CASSLQGRPDTQYF. CDR3 DNA sequence: TGTGCCAGCAGCTTACAGGGGCGTCCAGATACGCAGTATTTT.

The rearrangement links TRBV7-9 to TRBJ2-6; D perhaps matches TRBD2 (6 bases). The CDR3 is 16 residues long. Germline CDR1 reads SEHNR; CDR2 reads FQNEAQ (reference sequence). The germline V and J ends were trimmed by 5 bases and 0 bases, with 11 bases remaining between them. CDR3 coding DNA: TGTGCCAGCAGCCGGGACTTCAGCTCTGGGGCCAACGTCCTGACTTTC. It is translated as CASSRDFSSGANVLTF.

The chain has TRBV2 and TRBJ1-2, with D tentatively TRBD1 (5 bases). This CDR3 is built from 13 residues. Germline CDR1 reads SNHLY; CDR2 reads FYNNEI. Trimming removed 4 bases from V and 4 bases from J, with 10 bases in between. The CDR3, as DNA: TGTGCCAGCAGTGGGGCAGGGTCCTATGGCTACACCTTC. This sequence encodes CASSGAGSYGYTF. The full variable domain, rest sourced from reference TRBV2 and TRBJ1-2, is EPEVTQTPSHQVTQMGQEVILRCVPISNHLYFYWYRQILGQKVEFLVSFYNNEISEKSEIFDDQFSVERPDGSNFTLKIRSTKLEDSAMYFCASSGAGSYGYTFGSGTRLTVV.

The chain couples TRBV9 to TRBJ2-2; tentatively, D is TRBD2 (5 bases). CDR1 is SGDLS and CDR2 is YYNGEE in the germline V gene. The CDR3 runs to 14 residues. V shed 6 bases and J shed 1 base, with 10 bases lying between them. The CDR3 DNA reads TGTGCCAGCACTCGGGGAGTGAACACCGGGGAGCTGTTTTTT. Its protein product is CASTRGVNTGELFF.

The V call is TRBV30, the J call TRBJ1-5; no reliable D call. Per the germline V gene, CDR1 is GTSNPN and CDR2 is SVGIG (reference sequence). This CDR3 is 15 amino acids long. Between the trimmed V and J ends, which lost 0 bases and 6 bases, there was a span of 15 bases. CDR3 region: CAWSVRLGGGQPQHF. CDR3 sequence (DNA): TGTGCCTGGAGTGTACGACTCGGTGGCGGTCAGCCCCAGCATTTT.

J is TRBJ2-7 and V is TRBV19; TRBD1 might be the D (9 bases). V lost 5 bases, J lost 3 bases, and 17 bases lay in between. This CDR3 region has 15 residues. CDR1 is LNHDA and CDR2 is SQIVND in the germline V gene (reference sequence). This chain's CDR3 is CASSLAGQGFYEQYF. The CDR3 DNA reads as TGTGCCAGTAGTTTAGCGGGACAGGGCTTCTACGAGCAGTACTTC.

The chain couples TRBV6-2 or TRBV6-3 to TRBJ1-6; D may be TRBD1 (6 bases). V lost 6 bases and J lost 5, with 14 bases in between. Germline CDR1 reads MNHEY; CDR2 reads SVGEGT. This CDR3 is built from 15 residues. Written as DNA, the CDR3 is TGTGCCAGCAGCCGCGCACAGGGAGATAATTCACCCCTCCACTTT. It specifies CASSRAQGDNSPLHF.

The rearrangement uses TRBV27 and TRBJ2-4; 10 positions agree with TRBD1. Looked up from germline, CDR1 is MNHEY and CDR2 is SMNVEV (reference sequence). The trim removed 4 bases at V and 0 bases at J, leaving 3 bases unmatched. CDR3 size: 16 residues. The chain's CDR3 is CASSSRDRGAKNIQYF. CDR3 in DNA: TGTGCCAGCAGTTCCCGGGACAGGGGAGCCAAAAACATTCAGTACTTC.

The chain employs TRBV9 and TRBJ2-1; D could derive from TRBD1 or TRBD2 (7 bases each). Germline-derived CDR1 and CDR2 are SGDLS and YYNGEE. The CDR3 is 15 residues long. V lost 0 bases and J 7 bases, leaving 14 bases between the germline ends. Here the CDR3 DNA reads TGTGCCAGCAGCGTAGGGGAGGGGGCGTATAATGAGCAGTTCTTC. Amino acid sequence: CASSVGEGAYNEQFF.

The rearrangement links TRBV30 to TRBJ1-4, with D perhaps TRBD1 (6 bases). The CDR3 totals 15 residues. Trimming removed 2 bases at V and 6 bases at J, with 16 bases between. Germline CDR1 and CDR2: GTSNPN and SVGIG (reference sequence). The CDR3 DNA is TGTGCCTGGAGTACCGGGACACCTATGTATGAAAAACTGTTTTTT. Translating gives CAWSTGTPMYEKLFF.

The V and J genes are TRBV5-1 and TRBJ2-2, with D hard to call. The V end lost 2 bases, the J end lost 7 bases, and 6 bases lay between the germline ends. The CDR3 runs 12 residues. The germline V gene encodes CDR1 SGHRS and CDR2 YFSETQ. The CDR3 sequence is CASSLIGGELFF. The CDR3 nucleotides are TGCGCCAGCAGCTTAATTGGCGGGGAGCTGTTTTTT.

The chain links TRBV15 to TRBJ1-3, with 7 bases lining up with TRBD1. This CDR3 is 15 amino acids long. V was pared by 6 bases and J by 2 bases, with 7 bases of the junction left unmatched. Germline CDR1 LNHNV, CDR2 YYDKDF (reference sequence). As DNA, the CDR3 is TGTGCCACCAGTCACAGGGGTAGAGCTGGAAACACCATATATTTT. This gives the protein CATSHRGRAGNTIYF. The full variable domain, its missing parts supplied by reference TRBV15 and TRBJ1-3, is DAMVIQNPRYQVTQFGKPVTLSCSQTLNHNVMYWYQQKSSQAPKLLFHYYDKDFNNEADTPDNFQSRRPNTSFCFLDIRSPGLGDTAMYLCATSHRGRAGNTIYFGEGSWLTVV.

V gene TRBV4-3 combines with J gene TRBJ2-7; 7 bases map to TRBD2. The CDR3 contains 15 residues. Losses at the gene ends were 1 base for V and 2 bases for J; bases not matched to a gene: 5. CDR1 is LGHNA and CDR2 is YSLEER in the germline V gene. The CDR3 region is CASSQVWGGPYEQYF. CDR3 nucleotides: TGCGCCAGCAGCCAAGTCTGGGGGGGTCCCTACGAGCAGTACTTC.

J is TRBJ2-7 and V is TRBV4-3; 10 nucleotides line up with TRBD2. The CDR3 sequence is 14 residues long. Germline lookup yields CDR1 LGHNA and CDR2 YSLEER. CDR3 nucleotides: TGCGCAGATCTAGCGGGAGTTCCGACCTACGAGCAGTACTTC. Translated, it gives CADLAGVPTYEQYF.

The CDR3 nucleotides are TGCGCCAGCAGCTCTCGGACTAGCGCGAACACCGGGGAGCTGTTTTTT. It is translated as CASSSRTSANTGELFF. This chain joins TRBV5-1 and TRBJ2-2, with 9 bases fitting TRBD2. This CDR3 is built from 16 residues. Germline CDR1 SGHRS, CDR2 YFSETQ. The V gene end was trimmed by 3 bases and the J gene end by 0 bases; junction bases not matched to a gene: 3.

This rearrangement joins TRBV27 to TRBJ2-5; 9 bases fit TRBD1. This CDR3 has 15 residues. CDR1 and CDR2 from the germline V gene are MNHEY and SMNVEV (reference sequence). With V trimmed by 2 bases and J by 4 bases, 5 bases remained unmatched. The CDR3: CASSLRRQGGETQYF. CDR3 nucleotide sequence: TGTGCCAGCAGTTTACGCCGACAGGGGGGAGAGACCCAGTACTTC.

The chain uses TRBV2 and TRBJ1-2; no reliable D call. V was trimmed by 6 bases and J by 4 bases, leaving 9 bases between them. This CDR3 comprises 12 residues. Germline loops: CDR1 SNHLY, CDR2 FYNNEI. CDR3 sequence: CASRDEGYGYTF. Written as DNA, the CDR3 is TGTGCCAGCAGGGACGAAGGCTATGGCTACACCTTC.

The CDR3: CASSLTQGTVEKLFF. The CDR3 DNA is TGTGCCAGCAGCCTAACACAGGGAACGGTTGAAAAACTGTTTTTT. The V gene is TRBV28, the J gene TRBJ1-4, with D possibly TRBD1 on 6 matching bases. Germline assignment: CDR1 MDHEN and CDR2 SYDVKM. This CDR3 contains 15 residues. Deletions cut 6 bases from V and 7 bases from J, with 18 bases between.